This TCR beta chain comes out of a study of technical replicates of blood from four donors. Using immunoSEQ multiplex PCR, the repertoire was profiled, and TCRdb retains in-frame clones only, with some absent. The table records 65,000 to 80,000 clones, roughly 91% of them present only once. The CDR3 spans 13 residues. Germline V gene lookup returns CDR1 MNHEY and CDR2 SMNVEV (reference sequence). J lost 0 bases, V lost 7 bases, and 2 bases had no gene match. Sequencing was performed on T cells isolated from PBMCs. This TCR came from a human donor in good health. The chain links TRBV27 to TRBJ2-7; 8 bases are shared with TRBD2. The CDR3 nucleotides read TGTGCCAGCACAGCGGGGGCCTCCTACGAGCAGTACTTC. Its protein is CASTAGASYEQYF.